The present entry profiles one T cell receptor (beta chain) with its context. TCRdb's copy holds only in-frame clones and misses some; the assay was immunoSEQ multiplex PCR. Found here are tens of thousands of clones, roughly nine tenths of them singletons; the top ten hold approximately 5%. This record comes from a study of T cell changes during pregnancy in multiple sclerosis. The CDR3 runs to 15 residues. V was clipped by 5 bases and J by 1 base; unmatched bases: 4. Germline CDR1 MNHEY, CDR2 SVGAGI. The chain joins TRBV6-5 to TRBJ2-2; TRBD2 agrees at 7 bases. The clonotype comes from a female donor with multiple sclerosis, enrolled in a pregnancy study. This material consisted of CD8+ T cells from peripheral blood mononuclear cells, taken before pregnancy. The CDR3: CASSKASGNTGELFF. CDR3 sequence (DNA): TGTGCCAGCAGTAAGGCTAGCGGGAACACCGGGGAGCTGTTTTTT.